These 27 T cell receptor beta chains share one sample of origin, sequenced in a study of CD8+ T cells in alopecia areata. RNA extraction and reverse transcription yielded cDNA as sequencing template. The assay was immunoSEQ multiplex PCR, and TCRdb's table has in-frame clones only and misses some. The table records roughly 250,000 clones, 65% to 70% of them present only once. The specimen comprised CD4+ T cells sorted from blood, sampled at week 0. The receptors derive from a human donor with alopecia areata.

This clone has only a few counts. V and J are TRBV4-1 and TRBJ2-5; TRBD1 matches 9 bases. The CDR3 is 16 residues long. Looked up from germline, CDR1 is MGHRA and CDR2 is YSYEKL. V dropped 3 bases and J dropped 3; count of bases not matched to a gene: 8. The CDR3 reads CASSQGQGQRKETQYF. CDR3 DNA sequence: TGCGCCAGCAGCCAGGGACAGGGCCAAAGAAAAGAGACCCAGTACTTC.

Comment on this clone: An end of the junction does not agree with germline; a read error may underlie this. The V and J genes are TRBV30 and TRBJ1-2, with a possible D match to TRBD1 (5 bases). This CDR3 comprises 11 residues. From germline, CDR1 is GTSNPN and CDR2 SVGIG (reference sequence). The chain's CDR3 is CAWSVGQKSAF. CDR3 nucleotide sequence: TGTGCCTGGAGTGTGGGGCAGAAAAGCGCCTTC.

This chain uses TRBV9 with TRBJ2-5; TRBD1 is a possible D gene (5 bases). The CDR3 sequence is 13 residues long. CDR1 and CDR2 (germline): SGDLS, YYNGEE. With 7 bases removed from V and 4 bases from J, the gap between germline ends came to 14 bases. DNA of the CDR3: TGTGCCAGCTCACCAGGGCGCGGAGAGACCCAGTACTTC. Translating it yields CASSPGRGETQYF.

The gene calls are TRBV30 and TRBJ1-2; 11 bases are a match to TRBD1. The ends lost 7 bases at V and 6 bases at J; junction bases unmatched: 7. This CDR3 is built from 13 residues. Germline CDR1 and CDR2: GTSNPN and SVGIG (reference sequence). CDR3 sequence: CASGTGGRNGYTF. In DNA, the CDR3 is TGTGCCTCCGGGACAGGGGGTCGGAATGGCTACACCTTC. Filled out from reference TRBV30 and TRBJ1-2, the complete variable domain reads SQTIHQWPATLVQPVGSPLSLECTVEGTSNPNLYWYRQAAGRGLQLLFYSVGIGQISSEVPQNLSASRPQDRQFILSSKKLLLSDSGFYLCASGTGGRNGYTFGSGTRLTVV.

This clone has a handful of counts. This chain uses TRBV4-2 with TRBJ2-7; weak D call: TRBD2 (5 bases). V was shortened by 0 bases and J by 3 bases, with 9 bases between the two germline ends. CDR3 length: 14 residues. Per germline, CDR1 LGHNA and CDR2 YNFKEQ. The CDR3 nucleotides are TGTGCCAGCAGCCAAGATGTCCGGGGCTACGAGCAGTACTTC. This translates into CASSQDVRGYEQYF.

The V call is TRBV7-3, the J call TRBJ2-2; D is uncertain. V was pared by 1 base and J by 2 bases, with 17 bases between. Germline CDR1 is SGHTA and CDR2 is FQGTGA. The CDR3 sequence is 18 residues long. CDR3 coding DNA: TGTGCCAGCAGCTTAATGGCCCGGATTGGGGAAAACACCGGGGAGCTGTTTTTT. It codes for CASSLMARIGENTGELFF.

The chain couples TRBV9 to TRBJ2-7; maybe TRBD2 (6 bases). The CDR3 spans 16 residues. Germline V gene data show CDR1 as SGDLS and CDR2 as YYNGEE. The V end lost 0 bases, the J end lost 3 bases, and 16 bases lay between the germline ends. CDR3 region: CASSVAVSGLLYEQYF. For the CDR3, the DNA is TGTGCCAGCAGCGTAGCGGTCTCAGGACTACTCTACGAGCAGTACTTC.

The chain is built from TRBV6-1 and TRBJ2-7; TRBD2 matches at 9 bases. CDR3 length: 15 residues. Germline lookup yields CDR1 MNHNS and CDR2 SASEGT. Germline trimming cut 5 bases from V and 3 bases from J; bases unmatched to any gene: 8. CDR3 sequence (DNA): TGTGCCAGCAGTCCAGCGGGGGGCCCGCTCTACGAGCAGTACTTC. Translating gives CASSPAGGPLYEQYF.

The gene calls are TRBV6-5 and TRBJ2-7, with D maybe TRBD1 (6 bases). The CDR3 loop spans 14 amino acids. Trimming cost V 2 bases and J 0 bases, with 8 bases left between them. In germline, CDR1 is MNHEY, CDR2 SVGAGI. The CDR3 is CASSYQGSSYEQYF. CDR3 nucleotides: TGTGCCAGCAGTTACCAGGGGTCCTCCTACGAGCAGTACTTC.

This clone has more than one count but fewer than ten. The chain links TRBV7-2 to TRBJ2-3; a weak D match, TRBD2 (6 bases). Germline values: CDR1 SGHTA, CDR2 FQGNSA. This CDR3 comprises 15 residues. V was clipped by 1 base and J by 3 bases, with 11 bases between them. The CDR3: CASSLESGRTDTQYF. As DNA, the CDR3 is TGTGCCAGCAGCTTAGAATCGGGGAGGACAGATACGCAGTATTTT.

This clone was seen a handful of times. The rearrangement joins TRBV5-4 to TRBJ2-5; 9 nucleotides align to TRBD2. CDR1 is SGHNT, CDR2 YYREEE, per germline (reference sequence). This CDR3 region has 16 residues. V was pared by 0 bases and J by 3 bases, with 6 bases of the junction left unmatched. The CDR3 sequence: CASSLGSGGTKETQYF. The DNA for the CDR3 is TGTGCCAGCAGCTTGGGGAGCGGGGGGACCAAAGAGACCCAGTACTTC.

This chain joins TRBV25-1 and TRBJ1-1, with unresolved D. Germline loops: CDR1 MGHDK, CDR2 SYGVNS. The CDR3 spans 14 residues. V was shortened by 7 bases and J by 1 base, with 13 bases between the two germline ends. For the CDR3, the DNA is TGTGCCAGCACTCGAAATGAGGGGAACACTGAAGCTTTCTTT. Translation: CASTRNEGNTEAFF.

The V and J genes are TRBV9 and TRBJ2-5, with TRBD1 identical over 10 bases. Germline CDR1 is SGDLS and CDR2 is YYNGEE. The CDR3 spans 13 residues. V lost 6 bases to trimming and J lost 5 bases; unmatched junction nucleotides: 4. DNA for the CDR3: TGTGCCAGCAATCGACAGGGGGCGGAGACCCAGTACTTC. It codes for CASNRQGAETQYF.

The chain has TRBV30 and TRBJ2-5; 9 bases are shared with TRBD1. The germline CDR1 and CDR2 sequences are GTSNPN and SVGIG (reference sequence). V trimming: 0 bases; J trimming: 7 bases; junction bases outside the gene matches: 3. This CDR3 spans 13 amino acids. In nucleotides, the CDR3 is TGTGCCTGGAGTGTACAGGGGGCCGTGACCCAGTACTTC. It codes for CAWSVQGAVTQYF.

In this sample, this clone turned up a few times. V usage is TRBV6-5 and J usage is TRBJ2-1, with D uncertain. Germline-derived CDR1 and CDR2 are MNHEY and SVGAGI. V lost 4 bases and J 0 bases, leaving 10 bases between the germline ends. The CDR3 is 15 amino acids. CDR3 nucleotide sequence: TGTGCCAGCAGTTCCCTAGTTAGCTCCTACAATGAGCAGTTCTTC. It translates to CASSSLVSSYNEQFF.

The V and J genes are TRBV25-1 and TRBJ2-4; D unresolved. The CDR3 sequence is 16 residues long. Germline V gives CDR1 MGHDK, CDR2 SYGVNS. V was shortened by 3 bases and J by 8 bases, with 20 bases between the two germline ends. The CDR3 sequence is CASSDSRVGFRDIQYF. DNA for the CDR3: TGTGCCAGCAGTGATTCTCGAGTCGGATTCCGGGACATTCAGTACTTC.

This clone has only a few counts. The chain carries TRBV29-1 and TRBJ1-2; D unresolved. Trimming removed 3 bases at V and 7 bases at J, with 0 bases between. Germline-derived CDR1 and CDR2 are SQVTM and ANQGSEA. The CDR3 runs 8 residues. CDR3 DNA sequence: TGCAGCGTTGATGGCTACACCTTC. Encoded protein: CSVDGYTF. Full variable domain (outside the CDR3, taken from reference TRBV29-1 and TRBJ1-2): SAVISQKPSRDICQRGTSLTIQCQVDSQVTMMFWYRQQPGQSLTLIATANQGSEATYESGFVIDKFPISRPNLTFSTLTVSNMSPEDSSIYLCSVDGYTFGSGTRLTVV.

Concerning this clone itself: This sample also contains other DNA sequences that code for the same CDR3. The gene calls are TRBV30 and TRBJ1-2; no firm D call. With 0 bases removed from V and 0 bases from J, the gap between germline ends came to 5 bases. CDR3 length: 13 residues. Germline V gene data show CDR1 as GTSNPN and CDR2 as SVGIG (reference sequence). This CDR3 is CAWSVGANYGYTF. The DNA of the CDR3 is TGTGCCTGGAGTGTGGGCGCTAACTATGGCTACACCTTC.

V gene TRBV13 combines with J gene TRBJ2-5, with 8 bases that match TRBD2. The CDR3 extends over 15 amino acids. From germline, CDR1 is PRHDT and CDR2 FYEKMQ (reference sequence). The V and J ends lost 8 bases and 1 base, in that order; junction bases with no gene match: 9. The CDR3 DNA reads TGTGCCAGCGGCAACGGACTAGCCCTCCAAGAGACCCAGTACTTC. It yields the protein CASGNGLALQETQYF.

In regard to this clone: This sample includes further DNA sequences coding for the same CDR3. The CDR3 DNA is TGTGCCAGCAGCTCAGGGGGTGAAGCTTTCTTT. This encodes CASSSGGEAFF. The V gene is TRBV7-3, the J gene TRBJ1-1, with 7 nucleotides matching TRBD1. CDR1 and CDR2 (germline): SGHTA, FQGTGA. The V gene end was trimmed by 4 bases and the J gene end by 7 bases; junction bases not matched to a gene: 0. This CDR3 has 11 amino acids.

The chain carries TRBV5-1 and TRBJ2-1; the match to TRBD1 covers 7 bases. V lost 4 bases, J lost 3 bases, and 16 bases stayed unmatched. Germline values: CDR1 SGHRS, CDR2 YFSETQ. The CDR3 runs to 18 residues. This CDR3 reads CASSPRPHRGSIYNEQFF. CDR3 in DNA: TGCGCCAGCAGCCCACGCCCGCACAGGGGCTCCATCTACAATGAGCAGTTCTTC.

This chain joins TRBV29-1 and TRBJ2-3; 9 bases line up with TRBD2. CDR3 length: 18 amino acids. Trimming cost V 2 bases and J 2 bases; bases outside gene matches: 14. Germline lookup yields CDR1 SQVTM and CDR2 ANQGSEA. CDR3 DNA: TGCAGCGTTGAAAACCGTCTAGCGGGGACAACCTACACAGATACGCAGTATTTT. It yields the protein CSVENRLAGTTYTDTQYF.

The chain joins TRBV29-1 to TRBJ2-5; 8 bases are shared with TRBD1. Germline values: CDR1 SQVTM, CDR2 ANQGSEA. The CDR3 is 14 amino acids. Trimming took 6 bases from V and 1 from J; bases not matched to a gene: 7. This chain's CDR3 is CSVRTGQTQETQYF. The CDR3 DNA is TGCAGCGTAAGGACAGGGCAAACCCAAGAGACCCAGTACTTC. Together with reference TRBV29-1 and TRBJ2-5, the CDR3 gives the full variable domain: SAVISQKPSRDICQRGTSLTIQCQVDSQVTMMFWYRQQPGQSLTLIATANQGSEATYESGFVIDKFPISRPNLTFSTLTVSNMSPEDSSIYLCSVRTGQTQETQYFGPGTRLLVL.

V and J are TRBV18 and TRBJ2-3; 12 positions agree with TRBD2. Unmatched junction bases numbered 8, after V lost 4 bases and J lost 3 bases. Germline CDR1 is KGHSH and CDR2 is LQKENI. This CDR3 is built from 17 residues. The CDR3 DNA follows: TGTGCCAGCTCACGCCGGACTAGCGGGGACAGGACAGATACGCAGTATTTT. Translating gives CASSRRTSGDRTDTQYF.

The V and J genes are TRBV25-1 and TRBJ2-5, with D perhaps TRBD1 or TRBD2 (5 bases each). V gave up 4 bases and J gave up 5 bases, with 11 bases separating them. Looked up from germline, CDR1 is MGHDK and CDR2 is SYGVNS. The CDR3 sequence is 13 residues long. The CDR3 protein is CASSVTGRETQYF. The CDR3 bases are TGTGCCAGCAGTGTCACGGGGCGGGAGACCCAGTACTTC.

This chain joins TRBV29-1 and TRBJ2-7; D may be TRBD1 or TRBD2 (6 bases each). The CDR3 runs to 13 residues. With 6 bases removed from V and 3 bases from J, the gap between germline ends came to 15 bases. Germline CDR1 SQVTM, CDR2 ANQGSEA. Here the CDR3 DNA reads TGCAGCGTGAAAAGGACAGCGGGCTACGAGCAGTACTTC. Translating gives CSVKRTAGYEQYF.

The J gene is TRBJ1-1, the V gene TRBV9; D ambiguous. The CDR3 is made up of 14 amino acids. Trimming removed 0 bases from V and 5 bases from J, with 11 bases in between. Germline CDR1 is SGDLS and CDR2 is YYNGEE. This chain's CDR3 is CASSVVLTGTEAFF. The CDR3 DNA sequence: TGTGCCAGCAGCGTAGTACTCACTGGGACTGAAGCTTTCTTT.